This is a list of T cell receptor beta chains from one sample in a study of post-analysis software for immune sequencing data. MiXCR, run by TCRdb on the PCR reads, gives a single entry per CDR3 protein. The sample records around 440,000 distinct CDR3 sequences, approximately 46% being singletons. Input material: blood. Source of these receptors: a girl aged 10-17 years with multiple sclerosis. The CDR3 runs from the conserved cysteine through the conserved F or W.

CDR3 length	V gene	CDR3 protein
17	TRBV4-1	CASSHGVWLAGNNEQFF
15	TRBV7-2	CASSARGTGDNEQFF
15	TRBV27	CASSTRDSGNYEQYF
14	TRBV20-1	CSARAPSANYGYTF
15	TRBV2	CASTGQGTVGAEAFF
18	TRBV10-3	CAIITLLSWPDSTDTQYF
15	TRBV11-2	CASSPVRGPGNIQYF
14	TRBV29-1	CSVVDGASTYEQYF
15	TRBV20-1	CSARDHQRFRNEQFF
14	TRBV5-1	CASRTGAGTDTQYF
13	TRBV7-9	CAIRGLEANVLTF
15	TRBV12-3/TRBV12-4	CASSLEGAPAYGYTF
11	TRBV20-1	CSATDPPIQYF
19	TRBV7-4	CASSLVDGTSGSEINEQFF
13	TRBV29-1	CSAIDRGRDIQYF
15	TRBV6-6	CASSYAPRTSYEQYF
15	TRBV6-5	CASSYRGQGAYGYTF
16	TRBV5-1	CASSFLSRDSDNEQFF
16	TRBV5-1	CASSLGLAGEEDKQYF
15	TRBV28	CASFSDSEVPYGYTF
15	TRBV5-1	CASSLGQGNTDTQYF
15	TRBV12-3/TRBV12-4	CASSRQALNTGELFF
14	TRBV5-1	CASSLGQPNEKLFF